The 20 T cell receptor beta chains given below trace back to one sample, sequenced in a study of shared clonotypes between healthy human individuals. Repertoires were generated with immunoSEQ multiplex PCR, while TCRdb's copy carries only in-frame clones and drops some. The repertoire has over 1.5 million clones, 95% to 99% of them found once; the top ten carry 0.4% to 0.45%. Sequencing was done on a sample of naive CD4+ T cells sorted from blood. As for subset: CD45RA+ positively selected. These receptors all come from a man aged 30-40 years in good health.

This clone was seen only once. This chain joins TRBV9 and TRBJ2-7, with 14 bases matching TRBD2. The length of the CDR3 is 16 residues. From germline, CDR1 is SGDLS and CDR2 YYNGEE. V shed 4 bases and J 6 bases; nucleotides not matched to a gene: 9. The CDR3 is CASSPRLAGGPGEQYF. The CDR3 region has the DNA TGTGCCAGCAGCCCCCGACTAGCGGGAGGGCCTGGCGAGCAGTACTTC.

The sample holds a few counts of this clone. The rearrangement joins TRBV9 to TRBJ1-5; tentatively, D is TRBD1 (6 bases). CDR1 is SGDLS, CDR2 YYNGEE, per germline. The V end lost 4 bases, the J end lost 6 bases, and 11 bases lay between the germline ends. There are 13 residues in the CDR3. The CDR3 region is CASSFSGVQPQHF. CDR3 coding DNA: TGTGCCAGCAGCTTCTCAGGGGTTCAGCCCCAGCATTTT.

Here the CDR3 DNA reads TGCGCCAGCAGCTTGGCGGGACAGGGTATTGGAAACACCATATATTTT. Translation: CASSLAGQGIGNTIYF. This chain connects TRBV5-1 to TRBJ1-3; 9 bases agree with TRBD1. Germline V gene sequence: CDR1 SGHRS, CDR2 YFSETQ. This CDR3 is built from 16 residues. V was clipped by 0 bases and J by 3 bases; unmatched bases: 4.

A single count supports this clone. The chain joins TRBV5-1 to TRBJ2-7; no definite D call. CDR3 length equals 15 residues. Trimming removed 0 bases from V and 2 bases from J, with 12 bases in between. CDR1 and CDR2 (germline): SGHRS, YFSETQ. CDR3 loop: CASSLAGSNTYEQYF. CDR3 sequence (DNA): TGCGCCAGCAGCTTGGCGGGCAGTAACACCTACGAGCAGTACTTC.

Here the CDR3 reads CSVQKSADSTGELFF. The DNA of the CDR3 is TGCAGCGTCCAAAAGTCAGCGGATTCCACCGGGGAGCTGTTTTTT. The V call is TRBV29-1, the J call TRBJ2-2; D perhaps matches TRBD2 (5 bases). Trimming removed 6 bases from V and 4 bases from J, with 18 bases in between. CDR3 size: 15 residues. The germline V gene has CDR1 SQVTM and CDR2 ANQGSEA.

The chain links TRBV4-1 to TRBJ1-2; D not certain. CDR3 length: 15 amino acids. The germline gives CDR1 MGHRA, CDR2 YSYEKL. V was shortened by 0 bases and J by 2 bases, with 10 bases between the two germline ends. Here the CDR3 DNA reads TGCGCCAGCAGCCAAGATCGGGTGTCAAACTATGGCTACACCTTC. Encoded protein: CASSQDRVSNYGYTF.

J is TRBJ2-3 and V is TRBV5-6; 8 bases are a match to TRBD2. Trimming at V came to 0 bases and at J to 4 bases, leaving 7 bases not matched to a gene. CDR1 is SGHDT, CDR2 YYEEEE, per germline. This CDR3 has 16 residues. The CDR3 reads CASSLAPAGEADTQYF. The CDR3 region has the DNA TGTGCCAGCAGCTTGGCCCCAGCGGGAGAGGCAGATACGCAGTATTTT. Full variable domain (rest looked up from reference TRBV5-6 and TRBJ2-3): DAGVTQSPTHLIKTRGQQVTLRCSPKSGHDTVSWYQQALGQGPQFIFQYYEEEERQRGNFPDRFSGHQFPNYSSELNVNALLLGDSALYLCASSLAPAGEADTQYFGPGTRLTVL.

A remark on this clone: The sample holds other DNA sequences that translate to the same CDR3. J is TRBJ1-5 and V is TRBV7-2, with a weak D call TRBD1 (5 bases). The CDR3 extends over 15 amino acids. The V end was cut by 1 base, the J end by 6 bases, with 13 bases between. Germline loops: CDR1 SGHTA, CDR2 FQGNSA. DNA of the CDR3: TGTGCCAGCAGCTTAGTGGTGGCGGGGGGTCAGCCCCAGCATTTT. The encoded protein is CASSLVVAGGQPQHF.

This clone has a single count. This chain connects TRBV29-1 to TRBJ1-4; 8 nucleotides align to TRBD1. The CDR3 runs 12 residues. Germline-derived CDR1 and CDR2 are SQVTM and ANQGSEA. V was pared by 4 bases and J by 5 bases, with 0 bases of the junction left unmatched. CDR3 sequence reads: CSVGTGNEKLFF. In DNA form, the CDR3 reads TGCAGCGTTGGGACAGGGAATGAAAAACTGTTTTTT.

This sequence joins TRBV29-1 and TRBJ1-1, with 7 bases that match TRBD1. Germline assignment: CDR1 SQVTM and CDR2 ANQGSEA. The CDR3 totals 14 residues. V lost 4 bases to trimming and J lost 0 bases; unmatched junction nucleotides: 5. The CDR3 sequence is CSVVPGQMNTEAFF. CDR3 nucleotides: TGCAGCGTTGTGCCGGGACAGATGAACACTGAAGCTTTCTTT.

Comment on this clone: Other DNA sequences in this sample translate to the same CDR3. The chain carries TRBV5-4 and TRBJ2-7; the D is unclear. V shed 0 bases and J shed 4 bases, with 5 bases lying between them. CDR3 size: 12 residues. CDR1 and CDR2 from the germline V gene are SGHNT and YYREEE (reference sequence). CDR3 protein: CASSLDVYEQYF. CDR3 nucleotide sequence: TGTGCCAGCAGCTTGGACGTATACGAGCAGTACTTC.

This chain joins TRBV15 and TRBJ2-7, with a possible D match to TRBD2 (7 bases). V was clipped by 4 bases and J by 5 bases, with 27 bases between them. The CDR3 is 18 amino acids. Germline-derived CDR1 and CDR2 are LNHNV and YYDKDF (reference sequence). This CDR3 reads CATSMGGPGWIFRDEQYF. For the CDR3, the DNA is TGTGCCACCAGCATGGGGGGGCCGGGATGGATATTTCGGGACGAGCAGTACTTC.

Regarding this clone: Other DNA variants within this sample encode the same CDR3. The chain uses TRBV7-9 and TRBJ1-1; unclear D gene. Deletions cut 1 base from V and 3 bases from J, with 6 bases between. Germline V gives CDR1 SEHNR, CDR2 FQNEAQ (reference sequence). This CDR3 is 13 amino acids long. In DNA, the CDR3 is TGTGCCAGCAGCTTAGTTCGTGACACTGAAGCTTTCTTT. Its protein product is CASSLVRDTEAFF.

The V call is TRBV2, the J call TRBJ2-7; D unclear. Germline CDR1 is SNHLY and CDR2 is FYNNEI. Trimming took 3 bases from V and 0 from J, leaving 12 bases between them. This CDR3 is 15 amino acids long. CDR3: CASSDEPWGSYEQYF. The CDR3 DNA reads TGTGCCAGCAGTGATGAACCGTGGGGCTCCTACGAGCAGTACTTC.

The chain carries TRBV18 and TRBJ2-3; 10 bases agree with TRBD1. The V gene end was trimmed by 5 bases and the J gene end by 2 bases; junction bases not matched to a gene: 10. Germline V lookup: CDR1 KGHSH, CDR2 LQKENI. This CDR3 is built from 17 residues. The CDR3 spells CASSRQGANVPTDTQYF. DNA of the CDR3: TGTGCCAGCTCAAGACAGGGGGCTAATGTGCCCACAGATACGCAGTATTTT.

This sequence joins TRBV6-1 and TRBJ2-7; the D gene is possibly TRBD1 (6 bases). With 1 base removed from V and 5 bases from J, the gap between germline ends came to 15 bases. The CDR3 totals 15 residues. CDR1 is MNHNS, CDR2 SASEGT, per germline. CDR3 region: CASSEGPGDFHEQYF. The CDR3 DNA follows: TGTGCCAGCAGTGAAGGGCCAGGGGATTTCCACGAGCAGTACTTC.

The chain joins TRBV6-5 to TRBJ2-7; D possibly matches TRBD1 or TRBD2 (5 bases each). CDR1 MNHEY and CDR2 SVGAGI come from the germline V gene. V was cut by 2 bases and J by 6 bases, with 14 bases left in between. This CDR3 region has 14 residues. CDR3 residues: CASSYLVSGGEQYF. DNA for the CDR3: TGTGCCAGCAGTTACCTCGTCTCTGGGGGCGAGCAGTACTTC.

This clone showed up just once. The junction departs from the called germline gene at one end, perhaps through a read error. The rearrangement uses TRBV19 and TRBJ2-7; TRBD1 matches 7 bases. This CDR3 region has 12 residues. In germline, CDR1 is LNHDA, CDR2 SQIVND (reference sequence). DNA for the CDR3: TGTGCCAGTAGCCTAGGGGGCGGTTCGCCTGAATTC. Translated, it gives CASSLGGGSPEF.

The J gene is TRBJ2-1, the V gene TRBV6-5; D is possibly TRBD1 or TRBD2 (5 bases each). V shed 0 bases and J shed 6 bases, with 12 bases lying between them. In germline, CDR1 is MNHEY, CDR2 SVGAGI. There are 15 residues in the CDR3. CDR3 sequence (DNA): TGTGCCAGCAGTTACTCCAGAGGGACGGGCAATGAGCAGTTCTTC. Protein product: CASSYSRGTGNEQFF.

V usage is TRBV5-1 and J usage is TRBJ1-2, with D unresolved. The CDR3 totals 15 residues. V was trimmed by 0 bases and J by 8 bases, leaving 17 bases between them. Germline loops: CDR1 SGHRS, CDR2 YFSETQ. The CDR3, as DNA: TGCGCCAGCAGCTTGGAACCGGGCCTCTTTGGGGGCTACACCTTC. It yields the protein CASSLEPGLFGGYTF. The full variable domain, completed using reference TRBV5-1 and TRBJ1-2, is KAGVTQTPRYLIKTRGQQVTLSCSPISGHRSVSWYQQTPGQGLQFLFEYFSETQRNKGNFPGRFSGRQFSNSRSEMNVSTLELGDSALYLCASSLEPGLFGGYTFGSGTRLTVV.